This T cell receptor (beta chain) derives from a study of blood T cell repertoires in COVID-19. Study summary: T cells, B-cell-depleted T cells, or PBMCs supplied cDNA or gDNA.

Under the authors' procedure: Amplification of reference gene primers provided the estimated nucleated cell counts. Clones were sequenced by immunoSEQ multiplex PCR, and TCRdb holds only the in-frame ones, with some missing. That table furnishes V, J and clone size, whereas the DNA furnished D and trimming. The repertoire consists of fewer than 150,000 clones, with 75% to 90% occurring once and the leading ten covering about 5.5%. In Seattle, patients joined the study during active infection and were tracked longitudinally. The germline CDR1 and CDR2 sequences are MNHEY and SVGAGI. Trimming took 6 bases from V and 5 from J, leaving 13 bases between them. The CDR3 has 13 residues.

The sample comprised peripheral blood. This chain uses TRBV6-5 with TRBJ1-2, with D possibly matching TRBD1 (6 bases). This receptor was taken from a woman aged 60 to 75 with COVID-19, enrolled during active disease. The CDR3 nucleotides read TGTGCCAGCAGAGAGACAGGTGTATATGGCTACACCTTC. It is translated as CASRETGVYGYTF.